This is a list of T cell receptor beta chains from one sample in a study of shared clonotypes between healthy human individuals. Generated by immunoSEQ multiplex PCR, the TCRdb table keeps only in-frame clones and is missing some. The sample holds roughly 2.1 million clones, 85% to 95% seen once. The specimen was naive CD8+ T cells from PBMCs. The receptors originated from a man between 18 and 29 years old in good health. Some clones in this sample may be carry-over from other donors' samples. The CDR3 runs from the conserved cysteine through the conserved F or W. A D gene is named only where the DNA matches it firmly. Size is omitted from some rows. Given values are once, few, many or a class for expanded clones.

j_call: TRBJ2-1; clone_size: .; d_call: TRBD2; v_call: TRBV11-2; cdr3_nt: TGTGCCAGCAGCCATGAAGCGGGAGGGAGAGACAATGAGCAGTTCTTC; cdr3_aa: CASSHEAGGRDNEQFF
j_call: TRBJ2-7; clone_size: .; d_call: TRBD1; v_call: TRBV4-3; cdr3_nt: TGCGCCAGCAGCCAAGATCCCCGACAGGGCTGGGGAGAGCAGTACTTC; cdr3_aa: CASSQDPRQGWGEQYF
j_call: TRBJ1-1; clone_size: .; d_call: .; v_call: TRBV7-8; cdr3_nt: TGTGCCAGCAGCCCCGGCGGGGGGAGATGGAACACTGAAGCTTTCTTT; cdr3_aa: CASSPGGGRWNTEAFF
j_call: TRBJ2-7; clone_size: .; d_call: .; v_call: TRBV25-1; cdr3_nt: TGTGCCAGCAGTGAATCAGGTGGGCAGTACTTC; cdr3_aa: CASSESGGQYF
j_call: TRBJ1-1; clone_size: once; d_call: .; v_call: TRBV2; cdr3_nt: TGTGCCAGCACCACCCCCCAGCTACAAGACACTGAAGCTTTCTTT; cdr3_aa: CASTTPQLQDTEAFF
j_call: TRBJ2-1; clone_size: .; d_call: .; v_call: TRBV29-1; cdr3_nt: TGCAGCGTTCGGGCCAGCTCCTACAATGAGCAGTTCTTC; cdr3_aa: CSVRASSYNEQFF
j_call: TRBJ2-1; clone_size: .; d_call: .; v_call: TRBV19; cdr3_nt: TGTGCCAGTAGTTTCCCAGGTTCCTACAATGAGCAGTTCTTC; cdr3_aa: CASSFPGSYNEQFF
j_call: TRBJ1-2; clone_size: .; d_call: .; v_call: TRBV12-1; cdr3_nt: TGTGCCAGCAGTTCACTCCGGGACAAAACACTCAAGGAGTATGGCTACACCTTC; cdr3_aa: CASSSLRDKTLKEYGYTF
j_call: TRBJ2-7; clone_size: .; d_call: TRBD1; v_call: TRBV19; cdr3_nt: TGTGCCAGTAGTCTGTCCGGGACAGATCATGTCCACGAGCAGTACTTC; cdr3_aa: CASSLSGTDHVHEQYF
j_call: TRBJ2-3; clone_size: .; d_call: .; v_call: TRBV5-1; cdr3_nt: TGCGCCAGCAGCTTGATGGGGGCTTGGGGCACAGATACGCAGTATTTT; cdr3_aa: CASSLMGAWGTDTQYF
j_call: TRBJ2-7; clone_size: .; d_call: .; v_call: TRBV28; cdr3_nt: TGTGCCAGCAGTTTATTAACCCCCGGGGGCTACGAGCAGTACTTC; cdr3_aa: CASSLLTPGGYEQYF
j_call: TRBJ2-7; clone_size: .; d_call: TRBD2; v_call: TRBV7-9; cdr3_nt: TGTGCCAGCAGCTTACCCCCCGGCGGGAGCTCCTACGAGCAGTACTTC; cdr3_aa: CASSLPPGGSSYEQYF
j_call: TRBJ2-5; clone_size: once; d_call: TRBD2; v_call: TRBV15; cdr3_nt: TGTGCCACCAGCAGAGCGCGGGAGGGCTTAGAAACCCAGTACTTC; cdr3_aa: CATSRAREGLETQYF
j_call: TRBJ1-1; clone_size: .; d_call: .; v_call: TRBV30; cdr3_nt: TGTGCCTCTTCTGACAGAAGCAGGAACACTGAAGCTTTCTTT; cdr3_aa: CASSDRSRNTEAFF
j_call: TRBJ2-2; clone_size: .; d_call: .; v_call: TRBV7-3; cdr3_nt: TGTGCCAGCAGCTTAATCGGGCTACCAGGGGACACCGGGGAGCTGTTTTTT; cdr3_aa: CASSLIGLPGDTGELFF
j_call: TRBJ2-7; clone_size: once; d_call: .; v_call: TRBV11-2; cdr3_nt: TGTGCCAGCAGCTTATATCTAGAGTTGTCTAGCGTGGGCTACGAGCAGTACTTC; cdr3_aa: CASSLYLELSSVGYEQYF
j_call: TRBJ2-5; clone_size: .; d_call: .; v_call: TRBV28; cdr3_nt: TGTGCCAGCAGCCCCCGGCGGACATGGCGAGAGACCCAGTACTTC; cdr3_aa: CASSPRRTWRETQYF
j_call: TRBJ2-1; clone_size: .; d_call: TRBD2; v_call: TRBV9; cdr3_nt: TGTGCCAGCAGCCCCCGATCCGGGACTAGCGGGTACAATGAGCAGTTCTTC; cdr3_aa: CASSPRSGTSGYNEQFF
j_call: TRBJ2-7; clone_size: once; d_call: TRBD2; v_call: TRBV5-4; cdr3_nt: TGTGCCAGCAGCTGGGGGGCGACTAGCGACTACTACGAGCAGTACTTC; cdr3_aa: CASSWGATSDYYEQYF
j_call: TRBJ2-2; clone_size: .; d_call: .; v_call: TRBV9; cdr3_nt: TGTGCCAGCAGCGTAGCTAATAAAGGGCGTGCCGGGGAGCTGTTTTTT; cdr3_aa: CASSVANKGRAGELFF
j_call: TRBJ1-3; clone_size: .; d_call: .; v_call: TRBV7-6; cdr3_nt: TGTGCCAGCAGCCCCTACGGCGAAACCTCTGGAAACACCATATATTTT; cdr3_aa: CASSPYGETSGNTIYF
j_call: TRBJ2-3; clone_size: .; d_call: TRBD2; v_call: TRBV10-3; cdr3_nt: TGTGCCATCAGTGGGACTAGCGAGAGCACAGATACGCAGTATTTT; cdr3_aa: CAISGTSESTDTQYF
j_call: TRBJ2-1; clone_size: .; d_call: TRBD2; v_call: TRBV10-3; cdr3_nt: TGTGCCATCAGTGAGTCGGGAGCGGGACCCTACAATGAGCAGTTCTTC; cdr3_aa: CAISESGAGPYNEQFF
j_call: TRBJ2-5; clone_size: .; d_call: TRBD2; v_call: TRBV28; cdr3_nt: TGTGCCAGCTCCTGGACTAGCGGGGAGACCCAGTACTTC; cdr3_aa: CASSWTSGETQYF
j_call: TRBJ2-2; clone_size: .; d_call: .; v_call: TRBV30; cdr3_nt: TGTGCCTGGGACGGGGGAAGCACCGGGGAGCTGTTTTTT; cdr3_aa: CAWDGGSTGELFF
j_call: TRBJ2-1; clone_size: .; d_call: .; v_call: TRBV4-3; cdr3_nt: TGCGCCAGCAGCCCAAGATCGGCTTACAATGAGCAGTTCTTC; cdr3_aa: CASSPRSAYNEQFF
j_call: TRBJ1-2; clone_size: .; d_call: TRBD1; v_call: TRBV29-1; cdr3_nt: TGCAGCGTTGGGGGACAGGGGAGCTACACCTTC; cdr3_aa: CSVGGQGSYTF
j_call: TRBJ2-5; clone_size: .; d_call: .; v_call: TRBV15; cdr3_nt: TGTGCCACCAGCAGAGATGAAGCAGGGGTGGACCAGTACTTC; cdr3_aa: CATSRDEAGVDQYF
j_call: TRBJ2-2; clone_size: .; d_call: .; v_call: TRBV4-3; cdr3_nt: TGCGCCAGCAGGCGAGGAGCGATTGACACCGGGGAGCTGTTTTTT; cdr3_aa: CASRRGAIDTGELFF
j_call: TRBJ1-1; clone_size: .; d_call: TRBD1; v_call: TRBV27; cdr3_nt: TGTGCCAGCAGTTCCCCGGGACAGGGGTCTGAAGCTTTCTTT; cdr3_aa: CASSSPGQGSEAFF
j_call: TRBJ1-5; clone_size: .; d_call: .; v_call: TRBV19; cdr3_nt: TGTGCCAGTAGTATGTCTAGCAATCAGCCCCAGCATTTT; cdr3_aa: CASSMSSNQPQHF
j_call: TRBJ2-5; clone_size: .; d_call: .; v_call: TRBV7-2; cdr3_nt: TGTGCCAGCAGCTTAGCTGGGGCGTTGTGGGAGACCCAGTACTTC; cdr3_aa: CASSLAGALWETQYF
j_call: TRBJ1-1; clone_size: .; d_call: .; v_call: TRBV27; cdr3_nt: TGTGCCAGCAGGGGGGGTCCTGAAGCTTTCTTT; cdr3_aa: CASRGGPEAFF
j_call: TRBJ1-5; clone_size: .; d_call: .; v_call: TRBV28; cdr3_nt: TGTGCCAGCAGTTCATTAGGATCCTTTAGCAATCAGCCCCAGCATTTT; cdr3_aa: CASSSLGSFSNQPQHF
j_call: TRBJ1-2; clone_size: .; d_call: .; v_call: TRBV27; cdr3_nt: TGTGCCAGCAGTCCCGGACACGCAGCTAACTATGGCTACACCTTC; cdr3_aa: CASSPGHAANYGYTF
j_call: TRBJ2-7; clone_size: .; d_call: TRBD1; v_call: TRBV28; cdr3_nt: TGTGCCAGCAGTTTTTTTCCCCGCCGGGACAGGGCCCCCTACGAGCAGTACTTC; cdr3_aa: CASSFFPRRDRAPYEQYF
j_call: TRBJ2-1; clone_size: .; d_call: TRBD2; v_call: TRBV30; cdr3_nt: TGTGCCTGGAGTGTACATTCTAGCGGAGTCTACAATGAGCAGTTCTTC; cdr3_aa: CAWSVHSSGVYNEQFF
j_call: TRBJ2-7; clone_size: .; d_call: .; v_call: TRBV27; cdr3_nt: TGTGCCAGCAGTTGGGCGGAGAGCTCCTACGAGCAGTACTTC; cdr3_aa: CASSWAESSYEQYF
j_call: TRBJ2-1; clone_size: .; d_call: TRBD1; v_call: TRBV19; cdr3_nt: TGTGCCGTCCTGACAGGGCTCAATGAGCAGTTCTTC; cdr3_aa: CAVLTGLNEQFF
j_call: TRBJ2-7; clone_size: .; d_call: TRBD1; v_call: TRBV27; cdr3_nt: TGTGCCAGCAGTTCGGGGACAGGGCCTCCCGAGCAGTACTTC; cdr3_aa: CASSSGTGPPEQYF
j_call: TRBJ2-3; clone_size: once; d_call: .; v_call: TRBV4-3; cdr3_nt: TGCGCCAGCAGCCGGGGGAGCATACGCACAGATACGCAGTATTTT; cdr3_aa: CASSRGSIRTDTQYF
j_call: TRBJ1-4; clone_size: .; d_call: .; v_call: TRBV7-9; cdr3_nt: TGTGCCAGCAGCTTTTGGGATTCGACTAATGAAAAACTGTTTTTT; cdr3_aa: CASSFWDSTNEKLFF
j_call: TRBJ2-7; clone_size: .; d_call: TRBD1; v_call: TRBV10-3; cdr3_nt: TGTGCCATCAGTGAAGGGGGCAGCTACGAGCAGTACTTC; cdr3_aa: CAISEGGSYEQYF
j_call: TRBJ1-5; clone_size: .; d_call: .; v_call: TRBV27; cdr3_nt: TGTGCCAGCAGTTTGCTGGGGCTCAATCAGCCCCAGCATTTT; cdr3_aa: CASSLLGLNQPQHF
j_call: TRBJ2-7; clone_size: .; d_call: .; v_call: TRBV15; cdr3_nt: TGTGCCACCAGCAGAGATCTCGGCGGAGGGGCCTACGAGCAGTACTTC; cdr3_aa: CATSRDLGGGAYEQYF